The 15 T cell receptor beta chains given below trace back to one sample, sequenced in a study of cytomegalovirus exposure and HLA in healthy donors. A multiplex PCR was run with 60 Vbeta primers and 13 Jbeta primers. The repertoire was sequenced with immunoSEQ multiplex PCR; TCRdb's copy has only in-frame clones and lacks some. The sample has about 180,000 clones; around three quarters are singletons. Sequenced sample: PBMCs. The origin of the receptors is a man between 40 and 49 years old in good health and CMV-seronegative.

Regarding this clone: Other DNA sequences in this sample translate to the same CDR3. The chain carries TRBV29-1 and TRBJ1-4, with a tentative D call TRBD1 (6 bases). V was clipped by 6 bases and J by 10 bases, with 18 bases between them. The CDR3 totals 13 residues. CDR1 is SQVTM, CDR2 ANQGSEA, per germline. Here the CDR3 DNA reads TGCAGCGTCCTATCCCACAGGGACGGAAAACTGTTTTTT. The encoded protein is CSVLSHRDGKLFF.

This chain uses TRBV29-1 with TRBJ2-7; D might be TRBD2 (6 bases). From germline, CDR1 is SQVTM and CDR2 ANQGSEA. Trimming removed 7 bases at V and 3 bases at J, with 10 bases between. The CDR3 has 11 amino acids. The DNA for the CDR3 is TGCAGCGCCAAGGGAGGCTACGAGCAGTACTTC. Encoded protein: CSAKGGYEQYF.

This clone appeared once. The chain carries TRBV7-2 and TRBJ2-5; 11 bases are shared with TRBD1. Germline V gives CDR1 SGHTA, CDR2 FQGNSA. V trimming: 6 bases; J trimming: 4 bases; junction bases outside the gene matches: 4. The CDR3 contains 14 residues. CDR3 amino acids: CASSRTGGPETQYF. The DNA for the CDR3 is TGTGCCAGCAGTCGGACAGGGGGCCCAGAGACCCAGTACTTC.

CDR3 in DNA: TGCGCCAGCAGCCCCGGGACAGGCTATGAAGCTTTCTTT. Its translation is CASSPGTGYEAFF. V is TRBV4-3 and J is TRBJ1-1, with 8 positions matching TRBD1. The junction had 5 bases not matched to a gene; V was cut back by 4 bases and J by 7 bases. Germline-derived CDR1 and CDR2 are LGHNA and YSLEER. The CDR3 is 13 residues long.

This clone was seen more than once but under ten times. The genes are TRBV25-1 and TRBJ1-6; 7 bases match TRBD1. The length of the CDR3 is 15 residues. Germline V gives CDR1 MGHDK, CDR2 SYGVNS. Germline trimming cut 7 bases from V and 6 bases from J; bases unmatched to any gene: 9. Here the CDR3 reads CASTARRDSNSPLHF. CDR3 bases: TGTGCCAGCACCGCCAGAAGGGACAGTAATTCACCCCTCCACTTT.

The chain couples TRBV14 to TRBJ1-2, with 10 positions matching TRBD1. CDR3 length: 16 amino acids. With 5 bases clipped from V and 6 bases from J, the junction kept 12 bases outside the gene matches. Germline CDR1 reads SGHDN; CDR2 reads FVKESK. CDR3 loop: CASSFTGTGVQDGYTF. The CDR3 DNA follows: TGTGCCAGCAGCTTTACTGGGACAGGGGTGCAGGATGGCTACACCTTC.

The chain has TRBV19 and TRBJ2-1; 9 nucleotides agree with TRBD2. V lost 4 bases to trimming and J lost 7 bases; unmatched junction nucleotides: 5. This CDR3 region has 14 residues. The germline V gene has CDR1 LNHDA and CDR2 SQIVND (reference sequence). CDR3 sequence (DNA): TGTGCCAGTAGTAGGCTAGCGGGAAATAATGAGCAGTTCTTC. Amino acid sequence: CASSRLAGNNEQFF. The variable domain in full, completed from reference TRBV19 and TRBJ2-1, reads DGGITQSPKYLFRKEGQNVTLSCEQNLNHDAMYWYRQDPGQGLRLIYYSQIVNDFQKGDIAEGYSVSREKKESFPLTVTSAQKNPTAFYLCASSRLAGNNEQFFGPGTRLTVL.

Written as DNA, the CDR3 is TGTGCCAGTAGTTTCGGACAGGGGGCCACTGAAGCTTTCTTT. It specifies CASSFGQGATEAFF. The rearrangement uses TRBV19 and TRBJ1-1; 11 bases are a match to TRBD1. The CDR3 has 14 residues. Germline-derived CDR1 and CDR2 are LNHDA and SQIVND (reference sequence). Trimming at V came to 5 bases and at J to 4 bases, leaving 3 bases not matched to a gene.

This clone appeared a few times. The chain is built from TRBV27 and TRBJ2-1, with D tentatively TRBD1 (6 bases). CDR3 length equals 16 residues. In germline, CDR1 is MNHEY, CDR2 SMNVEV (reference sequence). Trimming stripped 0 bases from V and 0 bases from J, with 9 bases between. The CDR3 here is CASSLSYRDSYNEQFF. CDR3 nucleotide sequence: TGTGCCAGCAGTTTATCTTACAGGGACTCCTACAATGAGCAGTTCTTC.

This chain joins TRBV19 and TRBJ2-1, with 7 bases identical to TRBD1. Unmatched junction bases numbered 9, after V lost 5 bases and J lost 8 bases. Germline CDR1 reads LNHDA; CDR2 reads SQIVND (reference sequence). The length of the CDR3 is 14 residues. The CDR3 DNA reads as TGTGCCAGTAGTGCATCCGGGACAGTGGATGAGCAGTTCTTC. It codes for CASSASGTVDEQFF.

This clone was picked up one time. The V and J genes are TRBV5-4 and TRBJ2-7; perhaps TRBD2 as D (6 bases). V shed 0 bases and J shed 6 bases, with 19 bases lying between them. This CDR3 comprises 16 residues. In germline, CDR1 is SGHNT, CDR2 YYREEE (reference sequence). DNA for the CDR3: TGTGCCAGCAGCTTGGGCGGAAGTGGCGGACTACGCGAGCAGTACTTC. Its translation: CASSLGGSGGLREQYF.

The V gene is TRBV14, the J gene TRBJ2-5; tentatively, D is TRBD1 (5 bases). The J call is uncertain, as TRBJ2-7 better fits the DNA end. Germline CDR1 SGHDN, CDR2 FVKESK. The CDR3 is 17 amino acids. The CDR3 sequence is CASSPSQRRQSSYEQYF. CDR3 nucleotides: TGTGCCAGCAGCCCTTCCCAGAGGCGACAGTCATCCTACGAGCAGTACTTC.

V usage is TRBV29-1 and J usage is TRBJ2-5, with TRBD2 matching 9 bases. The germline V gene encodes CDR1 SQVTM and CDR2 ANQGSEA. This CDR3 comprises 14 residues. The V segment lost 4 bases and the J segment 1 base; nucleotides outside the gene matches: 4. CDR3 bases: TGCAGCGTTGTGATAGCGGGAGTCCAAGAGACCCAGTACTTC. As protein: CSVVIAGVQETQYF.

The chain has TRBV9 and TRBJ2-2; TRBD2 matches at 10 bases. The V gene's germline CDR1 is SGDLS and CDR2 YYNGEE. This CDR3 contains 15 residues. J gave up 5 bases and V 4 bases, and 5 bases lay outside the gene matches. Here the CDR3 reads CASSPGLAETGELFF. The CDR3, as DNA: TGTGCCAGCAGCCCAGGACTAGCGGAGACCGGGGAGCTGTTTTTT.

The CDR3 DNA sequence: TGTGCCAGCCGCGAGGCAGTAGAAGAGCCCCAGCATTTT. Its translation: CASREAVEEPQHF. V and J are TRBV19 and TRBJ1-5; D remains unclear. The V end was cut by 9 bases, the J end by 8 bases, with 17 bases between. The V gene's germline CDR1 is LNHDA and CDR2 SQIVND (reference sequence). The CDR3 is made up of 13 amino acids.